This T cell receptor beta chain is drawn from a study of blood T cell repertoires in COVID-19. The germline gives CDR1 MNHNS, CDR2 SASEGT. Trimming took 1 base from V and 7 from J, leaving 14 bases between them. There are 15 residues in the CDR3. This table comes from immunoSEQ multiplex PCR, and its TCRdb copy is limited to in-frame clones, with some not included. The repertoire holds just over 350,000 clones, roughly 87% seen once, with approximately 3% in the top ten. The sequence was collected from a woman aged 25 to 45 who had recovered from COVID-19. The chain uses TRBV6-1 and TRBJ1-5; no reliable D call. The sample comprised PBMCs or T cells enriched from blood (not recorded which). CDR3 coding DNA: TGTGCCAGCAGTGAAGTAATGGGAGGATGGCAGCCCCAGCATTTT. It specifies CASSEVMGGWQPQHF.